This T cell receptor (beta chain) is from a study of cytomegalovirus exposure and HLA in healthy donors. Findings and caveats of the study: Upon later analysis, TCR association rates were observed to vary by HLA locus, being highest for DRB1 and lowest for HLA-C. Cytomegalovirus-associated status was assigned to more than 150 TCR beta chains. Previous analysis showed most TCR beta V segments were productive about 90% or about 30% of the time. A few V segments could not be told apart, such as TRBV6-2 and TRBV6-3, and were left out.

PCR employed 60 Vbeta and 13 Jbeta primers. The assay was immunoSEQ multiplex PCR, and TCRdb's table has in-frame clones only and misses some. Its table lists 85,000 or so clones. This CDR3 has 11 residues. Germline loops: CDR1 MNHEY, CDR2 SVGAGI. About this clone: The target antigen is unknown. One junction end does not reproduce the germline sequence, and a read error may be involved.

Input material: PBMCs. The rearrangement joins TRBV6-5 to TRBJ1-1; D might be TRBD1 (5 bases). The TCR was taken from a woman in her 30s in good health and CMV-seronegative. The CDR3 DNA reads TGTGCCACAGGGATGAACACTGAAGATTTCTTT. It encodes CATGMNTEDFF.